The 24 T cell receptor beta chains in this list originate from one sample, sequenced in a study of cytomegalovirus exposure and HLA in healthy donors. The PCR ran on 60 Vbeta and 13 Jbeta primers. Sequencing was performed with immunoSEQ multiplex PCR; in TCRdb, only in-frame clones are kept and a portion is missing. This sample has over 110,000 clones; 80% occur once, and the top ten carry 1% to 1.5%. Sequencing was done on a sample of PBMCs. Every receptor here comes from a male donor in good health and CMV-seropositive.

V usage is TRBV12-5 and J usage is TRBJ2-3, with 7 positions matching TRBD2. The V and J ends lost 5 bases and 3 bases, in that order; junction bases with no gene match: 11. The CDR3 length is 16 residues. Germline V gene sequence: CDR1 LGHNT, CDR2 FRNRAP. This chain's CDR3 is CASGPALGEGTDTQYF. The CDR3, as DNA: TGTGCTAGTGGTCCCGCTTTGGGGGAGGGGACAGATACGCAGTATTTT.

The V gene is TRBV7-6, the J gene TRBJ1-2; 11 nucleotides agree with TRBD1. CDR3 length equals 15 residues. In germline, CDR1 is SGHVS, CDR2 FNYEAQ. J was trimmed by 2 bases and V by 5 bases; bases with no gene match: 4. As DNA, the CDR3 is TGTGCCAGCAGCCCCCGGGACAGGGGGAACTATGGCTACACCTTC. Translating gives CASSPRDRGNYGYTF. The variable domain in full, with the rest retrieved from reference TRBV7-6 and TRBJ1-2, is GAGVSQSPRYKVTKRGQDVALRCDPISGHVSLYWYRQALGQGPEFLTYFNYEAQQDKSGLPNDRFSAERPEGSISTLTIQRTEQRDSAMYRCASSPRDRGNYGYTFGSGTRLTVV.

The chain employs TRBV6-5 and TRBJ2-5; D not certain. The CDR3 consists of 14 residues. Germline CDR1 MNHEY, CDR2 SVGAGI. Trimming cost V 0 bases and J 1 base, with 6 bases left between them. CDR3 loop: CASSYSFGQETQYF. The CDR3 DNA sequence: TGTGCCAGCAGTTACTCGTTCGGCCAAGAGACCCAGTACTTC.

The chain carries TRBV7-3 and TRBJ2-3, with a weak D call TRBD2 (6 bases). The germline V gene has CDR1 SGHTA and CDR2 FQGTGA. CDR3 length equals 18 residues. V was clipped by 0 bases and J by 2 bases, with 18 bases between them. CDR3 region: CASSLTGLTTSFTDTQYF. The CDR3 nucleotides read TGTGCCAGCAGCTTAACGGGACTGACTACGAGTTTCACAGATACGCAGTATTTT.

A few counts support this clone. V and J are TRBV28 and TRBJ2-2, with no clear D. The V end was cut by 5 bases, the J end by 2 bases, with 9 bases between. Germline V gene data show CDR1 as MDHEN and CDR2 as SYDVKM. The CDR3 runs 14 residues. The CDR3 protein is CASSPDSNTGELFF. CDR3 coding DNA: TGTGCCAGCAGTCCCGACTCCAACACCGGGGAGCTGTTTTTT.

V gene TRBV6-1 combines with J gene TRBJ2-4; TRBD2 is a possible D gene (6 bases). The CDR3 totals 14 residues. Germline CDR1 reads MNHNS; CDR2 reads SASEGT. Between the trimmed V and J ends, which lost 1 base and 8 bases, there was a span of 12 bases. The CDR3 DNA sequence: TGTGCCAGCAGTGAAGTAGGGAGGTTCGACATTCAGTACTTC. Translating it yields CASSEVGRFDIQYF.

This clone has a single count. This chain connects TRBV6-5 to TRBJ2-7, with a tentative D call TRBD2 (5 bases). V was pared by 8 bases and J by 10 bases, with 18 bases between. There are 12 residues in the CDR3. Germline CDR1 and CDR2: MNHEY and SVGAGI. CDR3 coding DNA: TGTGCCAGCGGGAGACCCCAGGAACCACAGTACTTC. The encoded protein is CASGRPQEPQYF.

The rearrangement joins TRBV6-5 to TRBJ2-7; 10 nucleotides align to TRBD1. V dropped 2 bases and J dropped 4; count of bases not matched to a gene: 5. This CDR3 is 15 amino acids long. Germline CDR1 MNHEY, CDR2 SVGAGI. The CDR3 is CASSYGGQGGYEQYF. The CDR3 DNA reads TGTGCCAGCAGTTACGGAGGACAGGGGGGATACGAGCAGTACTTC.

The CDR3 loop reads CASSSGGHEQYF. CDR3 DNA sequence: TGTGCCAGCAGCTCTGGGGGCCACGAGCAGTACTTC. The genes are TRBV7-3 and TRBJ2-7; TRBD1 is a possible D gene (6 bases). V lost 4 bases and J lost 5, with 9 bases in between. Germline loops: CDR1 SGHTA, CDR2 FQGTGA. CDR3 length: 12 amino acids. Complete variable domain (other parts from reference TRBV7-3 and TRBJ2-7): GAGVSQTPSNKVTEKGKYVELRCDPISGHTALYWYRQSLGQGPEFLIYFQGTGAADDSGLPNDRFFAVRPEGSVSTLKIQRTERGDSAVYLCASSSGGHEQYFGPGTRLTVT.

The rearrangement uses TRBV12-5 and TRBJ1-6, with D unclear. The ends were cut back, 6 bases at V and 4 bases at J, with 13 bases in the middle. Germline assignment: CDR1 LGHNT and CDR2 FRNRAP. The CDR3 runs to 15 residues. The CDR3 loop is CASGPSTVYNSPLHF. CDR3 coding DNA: TGTGCTAGTGGGCCAAGCACGGTTTATAATTCACCCCTCCACTTT.

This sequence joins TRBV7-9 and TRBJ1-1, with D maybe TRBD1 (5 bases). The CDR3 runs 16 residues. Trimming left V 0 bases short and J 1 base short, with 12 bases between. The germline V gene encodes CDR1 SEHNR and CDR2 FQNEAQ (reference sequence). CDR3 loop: CASSLASGKKNTEAFF. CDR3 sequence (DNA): TGTGCCAGCAGCTTAGCCTCAGGGAAGAAGAACACTGAAGCTTTCTTT.

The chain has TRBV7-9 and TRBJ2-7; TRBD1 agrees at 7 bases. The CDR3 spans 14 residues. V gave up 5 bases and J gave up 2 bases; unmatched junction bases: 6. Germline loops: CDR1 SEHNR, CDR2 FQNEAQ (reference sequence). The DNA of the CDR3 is TGTGCCAGCAGCCCGACAGGGCTCCCCTACGAGCAGTACTTC. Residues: CASSPTGLPYEQYF.

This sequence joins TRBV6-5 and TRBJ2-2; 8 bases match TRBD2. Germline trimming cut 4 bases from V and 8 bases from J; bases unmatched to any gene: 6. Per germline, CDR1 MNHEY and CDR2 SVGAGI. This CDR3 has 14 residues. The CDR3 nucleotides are TGTGCCAGCAGTTCCGGACTAGCTATGGGGGAGCTGTTTTTT. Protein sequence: CASSSGLAMGELFF.

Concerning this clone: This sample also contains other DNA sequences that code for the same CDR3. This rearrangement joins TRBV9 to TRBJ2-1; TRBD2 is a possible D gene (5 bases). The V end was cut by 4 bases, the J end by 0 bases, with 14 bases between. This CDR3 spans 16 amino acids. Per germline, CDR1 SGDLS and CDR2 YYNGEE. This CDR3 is CASSSPIGSSYNEQFF. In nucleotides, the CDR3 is TGTGCCAGCAGCAGCCCCATTGGGAGCTCCTACAATGAGCAGTTCTTC.

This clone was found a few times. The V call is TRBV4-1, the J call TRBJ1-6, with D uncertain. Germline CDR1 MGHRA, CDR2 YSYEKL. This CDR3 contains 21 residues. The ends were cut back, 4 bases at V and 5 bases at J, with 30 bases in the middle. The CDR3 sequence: CASSRKESGRIPFGDNSPLHF. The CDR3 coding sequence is TGCGCCAGCAGCCGAAAAGAATCGGGCAGAATACCGTTCGGGGATAATTCACCCCTCCACTTT.

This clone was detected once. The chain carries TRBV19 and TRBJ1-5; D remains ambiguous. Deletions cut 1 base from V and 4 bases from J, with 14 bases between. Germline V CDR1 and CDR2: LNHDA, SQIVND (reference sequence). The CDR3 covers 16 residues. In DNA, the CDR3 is TGTGCCAGTAGTATAGGGAGTTCGGTCGGAAATCAGCCCCAGCATTTT. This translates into CASSIGSSVGNQPQHF.

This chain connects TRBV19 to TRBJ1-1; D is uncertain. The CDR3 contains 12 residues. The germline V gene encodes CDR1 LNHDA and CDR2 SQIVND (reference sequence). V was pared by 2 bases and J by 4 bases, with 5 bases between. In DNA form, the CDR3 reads TGTGCCAGTAGTATAAGGAGCACTGAAGCTTTCTTT. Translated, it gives CASSIRSTEAFF.

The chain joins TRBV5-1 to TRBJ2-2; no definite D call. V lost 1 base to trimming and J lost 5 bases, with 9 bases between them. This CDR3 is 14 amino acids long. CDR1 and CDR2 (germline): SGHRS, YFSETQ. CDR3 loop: CASSLSPKTGELFF. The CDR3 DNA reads TGCGCCAGCAGCTTGAGCCCCAAGACCGGGGAGCTGTTTTTT.

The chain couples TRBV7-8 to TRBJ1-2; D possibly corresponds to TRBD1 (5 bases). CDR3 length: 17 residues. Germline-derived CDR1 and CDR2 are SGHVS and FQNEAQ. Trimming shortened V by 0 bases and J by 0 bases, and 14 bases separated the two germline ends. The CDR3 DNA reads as TGTGCCAGCAGCTTAGCGGCAGGGCGCATATCTAACTATGGCTACACCTTC. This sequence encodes CASSLAAGRISNYGYTF.

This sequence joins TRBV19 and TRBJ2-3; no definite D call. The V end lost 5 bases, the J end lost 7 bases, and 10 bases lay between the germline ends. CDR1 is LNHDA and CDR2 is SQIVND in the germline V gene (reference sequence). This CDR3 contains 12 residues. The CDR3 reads CASSPETYTQYF. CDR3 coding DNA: TGTGCCAGTAGTCCTGAGACTTATACGCAGTATTTT.

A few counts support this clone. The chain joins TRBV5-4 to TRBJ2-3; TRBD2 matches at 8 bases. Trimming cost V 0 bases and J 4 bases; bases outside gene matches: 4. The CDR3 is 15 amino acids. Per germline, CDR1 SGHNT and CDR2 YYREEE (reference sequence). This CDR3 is CASSLGGRMSDTQYF. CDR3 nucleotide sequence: TGTGCCAGCAGCTTGGGCGGGAGGATGTCAGATACGCAGTATTTT.

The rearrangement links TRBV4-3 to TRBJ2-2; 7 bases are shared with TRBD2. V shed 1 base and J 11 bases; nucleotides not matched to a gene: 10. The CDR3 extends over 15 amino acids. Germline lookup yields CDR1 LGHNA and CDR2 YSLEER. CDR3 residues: CASSQGVAGLGELFF. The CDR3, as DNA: TGCGCCAGCAGCCAAGGGGTAGCGGGTCTAGGTGAGCTGTTTTTT.

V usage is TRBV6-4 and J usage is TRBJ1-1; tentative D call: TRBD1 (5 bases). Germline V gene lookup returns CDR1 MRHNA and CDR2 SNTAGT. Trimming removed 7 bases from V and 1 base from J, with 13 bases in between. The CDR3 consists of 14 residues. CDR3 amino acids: CASKLGVSNTEAFF. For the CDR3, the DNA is TGTGCCAGCAAGTTAGGGGTTTCGAACACTGAAGCTTTCTTT.

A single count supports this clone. DNA for the CDR3: TGCGCCAGCAGCCAAGAGGGGGGTGGGAATTCACCCCTCCACTTT. Amino acids: CASSQEGGGNSPLHF. The J gene is TRBJ1-6, the V gene TRBV4-1, with a weak D call TRBD1 (5 bases). Germline V lookup: CDR1 MGHRA, CDR2 YSYEKL. V was pared by 0 bases and J by 7 bases, with 10 bases between. The CDR3 spans 15 residues.